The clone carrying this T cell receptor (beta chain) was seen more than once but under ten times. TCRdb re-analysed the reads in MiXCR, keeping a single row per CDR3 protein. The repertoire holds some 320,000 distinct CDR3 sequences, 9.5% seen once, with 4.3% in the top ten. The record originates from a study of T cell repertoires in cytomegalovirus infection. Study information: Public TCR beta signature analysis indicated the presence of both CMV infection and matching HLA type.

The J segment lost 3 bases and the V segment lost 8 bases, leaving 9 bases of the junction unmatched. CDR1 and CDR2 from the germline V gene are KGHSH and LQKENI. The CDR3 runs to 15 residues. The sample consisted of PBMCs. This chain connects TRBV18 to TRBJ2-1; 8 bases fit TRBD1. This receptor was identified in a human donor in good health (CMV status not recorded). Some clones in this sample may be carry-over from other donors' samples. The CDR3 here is CASAGARGLYNEQFF. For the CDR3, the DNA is TGTGCCAGCGCCGGGGCCAGGGGGCTCTACAATGAGCAGTTCTTC.